This T cell receptor beta chain comes out of a study of cytomegalovirus exposure and HLA in healthy donors. Regarding the study as a whole: Overall, roughly 170 TCR beta chains were annotated as cytomegalovirus-associated. In a later analysis, at a false discovery rate of 0.05, about 17,000 TCR beta sequences matched HLA alleles. Later on, analysis showed that most CMV-associated TCR beta chains appeared to be HLA-restricted.

The PCR contained 60 Vbeta and 13 Jbeta primers. The data were produced by immunoSEQ multiplex PCR, yet TCRdb's version contains in-frame clones alone and is incomplete. The sample table includes about 150,000 clones. Regarding donors, all were healthy bone marrow donors. V lost 0 bases, J lost 5 bases, and 14 bases lay in between. Looked up from germline, CDR1 is LGHNA and CDR2 is YNFKEQ. CDR3 length: 16 amino acids. Concerning this clone itself: The antigen is unknown.

The material sequenced was PBMCs. The clonotype was recovered from a woman aged 45 to 65 in good health and CMV-seronegative. This chain links TRBV4-2 with TRBJ2-1; tentative D call: TRBD2 (6 bases). The CDR3 nucleotides read TGTGCCAGCAGCCAAGATCGCGGGGACTTTGACAATGAGCAGTTCTTC. It yields the protein CASSQDRGDFDNEQFF.